The 10 T cell receptor beta chains presented below share a single source sample, sequenced in a study of blood T cells in healthy people across ages. Together with a sample-barcoded 5' primer, a J-beta primer mix was included in a second PCR lasting about 7 to 11 cycles. TCRdb independently ran MiXCR on the 5' RACE reads; one entry per CDR3 protein. The sample consists of approximately 800,000 distinct CDR3 sequences, around 45% of them appearing once. Sequenced sample: blood. The receptors originated from a man older than 75 in good health.

The DNA for the CDR3 is TGTGCCATCAGTGAGTCAAGGAACCAAGAGACCCAGTACTTC. Its protein product is CAISESRNQETQYF. J is TRBJ2-5 and V is TRBV10-3; no clear D. Germline loops: CDR1 ENHRY, CDR2 SYGVKD. CDR3 length: 14 amino acids. The ends were cut back, 0 bases at V and 0 bases at J, with 5 bases in the middle.

The genes are TRBV15 and TRBJ2-1; D unclear. The DNA end is more similar to TRBJ2-7, so the J call may be wrong. Germline loops: CDR1 LNHNV, CDR2 YYDKDF (reference sequence). This CDR3 has 16 amino acids. The CDR3 spells CATSRETASSYNEQYF. The CDR3, as DNA: TGTGCCACCAGCAGGGAGACGGCGAGCTCCTACAATGAGCAGTACTTC.

The chain couples TRBV6-1 to TRBJ1-5; D not certain. The germline gives CDR1 MNHNS, CDR2 SASEGT. The CDR3 has 15 residues. V lost 8 bases, J lost 1 base, and 15 bases lay in between. The CDR3 region has the DNA TGTGCCAGCCGGGCGGCAACGGGGAGCAATCAGCCCCAGCATTTT. This translates into CASRAATGSNQPQHF.

This chain uses TRBV11-2 with TRBJ2-7; D is undetermined. The DNA end favors TRBJ2-5, so the J call may be wrong. The germline V gene encodes CDR1 SGHAT and CDR2 FQNNGV. The CDR3 loop spans 13 amino acids. The CDR3 DNA is TGTGCCAGCAGCTTAGGGTACCTAGGGACCCAGTACTTC. Translated: CASSLGYLGTQYF.

The sample holds a few counts of this clonotype. The rearrangement links TRBV20-1 to TRBJ2-1, with 9 bases fitting TRBD2. Germline V CDR1 and CDR2: DFQATT, SNEGSKA (reference sequence). This CDR3 spans 15 amino acids. Trimming removed 1 base from V and 2 bases from J; junction bases left unmatched: 3. CDR3 protein: CSARVRGRAYNEQFF. The CDR3, as DNA: TGCAGTGCTAGAGTGCGCGGGAGGGCCTACAATGAGCAGTTCTTC.

This clonotype appeared a few times. The rearrangement uses TRBV20-1 and TRBJ1-2; D gene ambiguous. The CDR3 loop spans 13 amino acids. CDR1 DFQATT and CDR2 SNEGSKA come from the germline V gene (reference sequence). Trimming removed 6 bases from V and 0 bases from J, with 11 bases in between. The CDR3 loop reads CSAPVEANYGYTF. The CDR3, as DNA: TGCAGTGCCCCCGTAGAAGCTAACTATGGCTACACCTTC.

The chain joins TRBV30 to TRBJ1-5, with D unclear. V lost 2 bases to trimming and J lost 3 bases, with 8 bases between them. Germline CDR1 GTSNPN, CDR2 SVGIG (reference sequence). This CDR3 comprises 13 residues. The CDR3 reads CAWSRWINQPQHF. CDR3 in DNA: TGTGCCTGGAGTCGATGGATCAATCAGCCCCAGCATTTT. Together with reference TRBV30 and TRBJ1-5, the CDR3 gives the full variable domain: SQTIHQWPATLVQPVGSPLSLECTVEGTSNPNLYWYRQAAGRGLQLLFYSVGIGQISSEVPQNLSASRPQDRQFILSSKKLLLSDSGFYLCAWSRWINQPQHFGDGTRLSIL.

The chain combines TRBV20-1 with TRBJ1-6; D is perhaps TRBD1 (6 bases). This CDR3 contains 13 residues. Germline-derived CDR1 and CDR2 are DFQATT and SNEGSKA (reference sequence). The V end was cut by 6 bases, the J end by 8 bases, with 14 bases between. In DNA form, the CDR3 reads TGCAGTGCCAGGGGTCAGGGTTATTCACCCCTCCACTTT. It specifies CSARGQGYSPLHF.

V usage is TRBV15 and J usage is TRBJ2-7, with D perhaps TRBD2 (7 bases). V was pared by 1 base and J by 2 bases, with 15 bases between. Germline V gene lookup returns CDR1 LNHNV and CDR2 YYDKDF (reference sequence). The CDR3 is 16 residues long. CDR3 sequence: CATSRGDTGGTYEQYF. The CDR3 nucleotides are TGTGCCACCAGCAGAGGGGACACGGGAGGAACCTACGAGCAGTACTTC.

The chain couples TRBV10-3 to TRBJ2-7; TRBD2 matches at 10 bases. CDR3 length: 15 amino acids. Germline assignment: CDR1 ENHRY and CDR2 SYGVKD. The trim removed 4 bases at V and 0 bases at J, leaving 3 bases unmatched. The CDR3 loop is CAISGLAGDSYEQYF. The CDR3 DNA reads as TGTGCCATCAGTGGTCTAGCGGGAGACTCCTACGAGCAGTACTTC.